The text below deals with one T cell receptor (beta chain). As yet, its antigen is unknown. This specimen belongs to a study of cytomegalovirus exposure and HLA in healthy donors. Whole-study results and caveats: Published work reported that the classifier diagnosed cytomegalovirus status with high specificity and sensitivity. Researchers reported from a later analysis that most CMV-associated TCR beta chains appeared HLA-restricted. DRB1 showed the most TCR associations and HLA-C the fewest in a later analysis, as rates varied by HLA locus.

The CDR3 runs 14 residues. Germline assignment: CDR1 SGHTA and CDR2 FQGTGA. V lost 5 bases to trimming and J lost 7 bases; unmatched junction nucleotides: 4. PCR was performed using 60 Vbeta and 13 Jbeta primers. Clones were read by immunoSEQ multiplex PCR, and TCRdb kept only the in-frame ones, dropping some. The sample carries about 190,000 clones, roughly three quarters recorded once. This TCR was sampled from a woman between 18 and 29 years old in good health and CMV-seronegative. Material for sequencing was PBMCs. The chain uses TRBV7-3 and TRBJ1-6; TRBD1 aligns across 8 bases. For the CDR3, the DNA is TGTGCCAGCAGCGGAACAGGGGGGAATTCACCCCTCCACTTT. Translating gives CASSGTGGNSPLHF.